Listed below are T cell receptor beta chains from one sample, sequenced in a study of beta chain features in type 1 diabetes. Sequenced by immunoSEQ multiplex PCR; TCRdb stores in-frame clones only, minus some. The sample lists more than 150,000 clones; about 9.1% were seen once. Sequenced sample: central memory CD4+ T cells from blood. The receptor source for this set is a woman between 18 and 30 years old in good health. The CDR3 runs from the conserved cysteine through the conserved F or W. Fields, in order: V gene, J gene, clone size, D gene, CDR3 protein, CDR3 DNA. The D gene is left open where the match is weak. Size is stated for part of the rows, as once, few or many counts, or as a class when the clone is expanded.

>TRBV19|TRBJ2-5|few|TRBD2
CASSIGLAGSRETQYF
TGTGCCAGTAGTATAGGGCTAGCGGGAAGCAGAGAGACCCAGTACTTC
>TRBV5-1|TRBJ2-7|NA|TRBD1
CASSLRDRVSEQYF
TGCGCCAGCAGCCTCCGGGACAGGGTGTCCGAGCAGTACTTC
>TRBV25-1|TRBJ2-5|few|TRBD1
CASSTLGTAQETQYF
TGTGCCAGCAGCACCCTCGGGACAGCCCAAGAGACCCAGTACTTC
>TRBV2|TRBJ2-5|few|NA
CASREFQETQYF
TGTGCCAGCAGGGAGTTCCAAGAGACCCAGTACTTC
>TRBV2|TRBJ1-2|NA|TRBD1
CASSEAVQGRGYTF
TGTGCCAGCAGTGAAGCGGTACAGGGGCGCGGCTACACCTTC
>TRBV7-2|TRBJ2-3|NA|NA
CASSLFSEGGRADTQYF
TGTGCCAGCAGCTTATTCTCGGAGGGGGGGCGGGCAGATACGCAGTATTTT
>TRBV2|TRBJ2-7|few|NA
CATQGLGSYEQYF
TGTGCCACCCAGGGTCTAGGGTCCTACGAGCAGTACTTC
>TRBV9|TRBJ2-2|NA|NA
CASSVGLGTNTGELFF
TGTGCCAGCAGCGTAGGGCTAGGTACGAACACCGGGGAGCTGTTTTTT
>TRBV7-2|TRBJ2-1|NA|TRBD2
CASSFLAGSSYNEQFF
TGTGCCAGCAGCTTCCTAGCGGGCAGCTCCTACAATGAGCAGTTCTTC
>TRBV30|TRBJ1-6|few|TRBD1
CAWERMGQGNSPLHF
TGTGCCTGGGAGAGAATGGGACAGGGGAATTCACCCCTCCACTTT
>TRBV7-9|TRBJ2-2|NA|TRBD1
CASSPTGATGTGELFF
TGTGCCAGCAGCCCTACAGGGGCCACCGGCACCGGGGAGCTGTTTTTT
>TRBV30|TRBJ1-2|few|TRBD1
CAYSSGQRTLYTF
TGTGCCTACTCCTCGGGACAGCGGACACTCTACACCTTC
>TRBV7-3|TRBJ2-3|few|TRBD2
CASSPRLAGYLTDTQYF
TGTGCCAGCAGCCCGCGGCTAGCGGGTTACCTCACAGATACGCAGTATTTT
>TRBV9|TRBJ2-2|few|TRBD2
CASSVGGRSFGELFF
TGTGCCAGCAGCGTAGGCGGGAGAAGTTTCGGGGAGCTGTTTTTT
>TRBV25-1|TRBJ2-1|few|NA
CASSSPGERVTYNEQFF
TGTGCCAGCAGCTCCCCGGGAGAGAGGGTCACCTACAATGAGCAGTTCTTC
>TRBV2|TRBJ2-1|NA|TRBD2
CASSDGLAGGLRTQFF
TGTGCCAGCAGTGACGGACTAGCGGGAGGGCTTCGAACGCAGTTCTTC
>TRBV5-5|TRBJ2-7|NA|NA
CASSSGQLFYEQYF
TGTGCCAGCAGCTCGGGACAACTATTCTACGAGCAGTACTTC
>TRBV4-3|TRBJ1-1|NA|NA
CASSLGRGMDTEAFF
TGCGCCAGCAGCCTTGGACGGGGTATGGACACTGAAGCTTTCTTT
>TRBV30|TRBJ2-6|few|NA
CAWKGGSGANVLTF
TGTGCCTGGAAAGGGGGCTCTGGGGCCAACGTCCTGACTTTC
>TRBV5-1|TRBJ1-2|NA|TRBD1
CASSLEGAGGYTF
TGCGCCAGCAGCTTGGAGGGGGCGGGTGGCTACACCTTC
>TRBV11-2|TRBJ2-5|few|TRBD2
CASSLASSGGAETQYF
TGTGCCAGCAGCTTAGCGTCGAGCGGGGGGGCGGAGACCCAGTACTTC
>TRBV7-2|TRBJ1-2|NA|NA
CASSLSGGGAHGYTF
TGTGCCAGCAGCTTAAGCGGAGGGGGGGCGCATGGCTACACCTTC
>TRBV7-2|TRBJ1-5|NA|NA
CASSLGATSNQPQHF
TGTGCCAGCAGCTTAGGGGCGACTAGCAATCAGCCCCAGCATTTT
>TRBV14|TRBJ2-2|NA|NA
CASSFWEAGELFF
TGTGCCAGCAGCTTTTGGGAGGCCGGGGAGCTGTTTTTT
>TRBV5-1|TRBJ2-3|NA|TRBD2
CASSLVGDYTDTQYF
TGCGCCAGCAGCTTGGTGGGGGACTACACAGATACGCAGTATTTT
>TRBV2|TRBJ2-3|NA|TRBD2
CASSLAGGHTDTQYF
TGTGCCAGCAGTCTAGCGGGAGGGCACACAGATACGCAGTATTTT
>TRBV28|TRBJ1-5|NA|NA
CASSVGGGVNNQPQHF
TGTGCCAGCAGCGTAGGTGGGGGGGTGAACAATCAGCCCCAGCATTTT
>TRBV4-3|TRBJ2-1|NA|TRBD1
CASSRDGGGQVDNEQFF
TGCGCCAGCAGCCGGGATGGTGGGGGACAGGTAGACAATGAGCAGTTCTTC
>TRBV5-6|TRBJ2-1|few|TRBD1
CASSLSDRANEQFF
TGTGCCAGTAGCCTGTCCGACAGGGCCAATGAGCAGTTCTTC
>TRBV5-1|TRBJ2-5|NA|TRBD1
CASRQGLGPQETQYF
TGCGCCAGCCGACAGGGCTTGGGCCCACAAGAGACCCAGTACTTC
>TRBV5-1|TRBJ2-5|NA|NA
CASQTGWQETQYF
TGCGCCAGCCAAACAGGGTGGCAAGAGACCCAGTACTTC
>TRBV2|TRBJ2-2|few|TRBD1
CASSARTGKTGELFF
TGTGCCAGCAGCGCCCGGACAGGGAAAACCGGGGAGCTGTTTTTT
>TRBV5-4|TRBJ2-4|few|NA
CASSSTRGQKNIQYF
TGTGCCAGCAGCTCCACGAGAGGACAGAAAAACATTCAGTACTTC
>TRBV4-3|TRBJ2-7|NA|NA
CASSLRQAESYEQYF
TGCGCCAGCAGCCTTCGGCAAGCGGAATCCTACGAGCAGTACTTC
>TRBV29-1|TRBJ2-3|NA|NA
CSAQIAVGADTQYF
TGCAGCGCACAAATAGCGGTGGGAGCAGATACGCAGTATTTT
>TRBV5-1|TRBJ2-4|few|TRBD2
CASSAWTSGGGEGIQYF
TGCGCCAGCAGCGCCTGGACTAGCGGGGGGGGTGAAGGAATTCAGTACTTC
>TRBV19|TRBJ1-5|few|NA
CASKWDSGNQPQHF
TGTGCCAGTAAATGGGACTCTGGGAATCAGCCCCAGCATTTT
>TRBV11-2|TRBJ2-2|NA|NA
CASSLGRADTGELFF
TGTGCCAGCAGCTTGGGCAGGGCGGACACCGGGGAGCTGTTTTTT
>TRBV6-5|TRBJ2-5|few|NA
CASRSTGQETQYF
TGTGCCAGCAGGTCTACTGGCCAAGAGACCCAGTACTTC
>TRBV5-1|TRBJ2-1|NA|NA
CASSSGGFNEQFF
TGCGCCAGCAGCTCTGGCGGTTTCAATGAGCAGTTCTTC
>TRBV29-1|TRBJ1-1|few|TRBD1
CSVEGTGNTEAFF
TGCAGCGTTGAAGGGACAGGGAACACTGAAGCTTTCTTT
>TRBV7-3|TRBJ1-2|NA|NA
CASSPAPGDGYTF
TGTGCCAGCAGCCCAGCGCCGGGGGATGGCTACACCTTC
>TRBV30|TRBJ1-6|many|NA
CAWSGDGGNSPLHF
TGTGCCTGGAGCGGGGACGGGGGGAATTCACCCCTCCACTTT
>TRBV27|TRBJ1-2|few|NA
CASSLNPTGAYGYTF
TGTGCCAGCAGTTTAAACCCGACAGGCGCTTATGGCTACACCTTC
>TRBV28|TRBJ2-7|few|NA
CASSLRHEQYF
TGTGCCAGCAGCCTACGCCACGAGCAGTACTTC
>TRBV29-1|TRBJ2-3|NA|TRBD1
CSVGQGARADTQYF
TGCAGCGTTGGGCAGGGGGCACGTGCAGATACGCAGTATTTT
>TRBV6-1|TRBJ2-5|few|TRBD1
CASKPGQGFQETQYF
TGTGCCAGCAAACCGGGACAGGGCTTCCAAGAGACCCAGTACTTC
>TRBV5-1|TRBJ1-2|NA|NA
CASSSLTTGPPGYTF
TGCGCCAGCAGCTCGCTCACCACAGGGCCTCCTGGCTACACCTTC
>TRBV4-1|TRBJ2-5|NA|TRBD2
CASSQEGGAGGPRETQYF
TGCGCCAGCAGCCAAGAGGGAGGGGCGGGGGGGCCTAGAGAGACCCAGTACTTC
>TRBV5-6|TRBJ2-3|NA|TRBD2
CASSLYSSGGKTSTDTQYF
TGTGCCAGCAGCTTGTATTCTAGCGGGGGGAAGACTAGCACAGATACGCAGTATTTT
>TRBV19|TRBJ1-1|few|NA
CASSMGGLGNTEAFF
TGTGCCAGTAGTATGGGAGGGCTCGGGAACACTGAAGCTTTCTTT
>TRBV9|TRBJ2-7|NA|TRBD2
CASSGTGSGGAYEQYF
TGTGCCAGCAGCGGTACTGGGAGCGGGGGGGCCTACGAGCAGTACTTC
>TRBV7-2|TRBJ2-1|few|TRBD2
CASSLTSGAPGGFF
TGTGCCAGCAGCTTAACTAGCGGGGCTCCGGGGGGGTTCTTC
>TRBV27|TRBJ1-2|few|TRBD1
CASRTGSSWVYGYTF
TGTGCCAGCCGGACAGGGTCGTCCTGGGTCTATGGCTACACCTTC